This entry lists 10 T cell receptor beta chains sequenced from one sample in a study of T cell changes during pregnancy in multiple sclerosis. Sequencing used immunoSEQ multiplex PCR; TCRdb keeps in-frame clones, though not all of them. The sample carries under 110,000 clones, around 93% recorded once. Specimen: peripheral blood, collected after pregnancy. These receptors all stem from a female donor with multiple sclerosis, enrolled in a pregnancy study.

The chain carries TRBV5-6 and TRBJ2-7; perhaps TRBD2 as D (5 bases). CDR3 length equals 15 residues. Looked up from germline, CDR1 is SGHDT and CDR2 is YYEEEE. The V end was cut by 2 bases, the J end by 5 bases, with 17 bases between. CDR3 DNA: TGTGCCAGCAGCTTAAAGGGAGTTTCCCCCAACGAGCAGTACTTC. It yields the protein CASSLKGVSPNEQYF.

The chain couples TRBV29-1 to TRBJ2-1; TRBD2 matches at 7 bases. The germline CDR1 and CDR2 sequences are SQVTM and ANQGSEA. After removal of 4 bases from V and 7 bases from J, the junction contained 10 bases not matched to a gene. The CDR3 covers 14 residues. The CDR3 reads CSVVMRLARNEQFF. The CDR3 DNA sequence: TGCAGCGTTGTTATGCGACTAGCTCGTAATGAGCAGTTCTTC.

The CDR3 loop reads CAISEGRNTEAFF. CDR3 nucleotides: TGTGCCATCAGTGAGGGGCGGAACACTGAAGCTTTCTTT. The J gene is TRBJ1-1, the V gene TRBV10-3; D is ambiguous. V dropped 2 bases and J dropped 1 base, with 5 bases sitting between them. Germline V gene data show CDR1 as ENHRY and CDR2 as SYGVKD. CDR3 length: 13 amino acids.

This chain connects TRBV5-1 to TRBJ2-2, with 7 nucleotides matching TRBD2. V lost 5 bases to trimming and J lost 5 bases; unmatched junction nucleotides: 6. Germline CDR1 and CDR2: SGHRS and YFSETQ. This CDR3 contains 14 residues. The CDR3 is CASRSAGETGELFF. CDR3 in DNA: TGCGCCAGCAGAAGTGCGGGAGAGACCGGGGAGCTGTTTTTT.

The DNA of the CDR3 is TGTGCCAGCAGTCATGGGAGATTAGGAGTTAACACTGAAGCTTTCTTT. Translating it yields CASSHGRLGVNTEAFF. The chain combines TRBV6-6 with TRBJ1-1; D is ambiguous. There are 16 residues in the CDR3. V was clipped by 5 bases and J by 2 bases, with 18 bases between them. CDR1 is MNHNY and CDR2 is SVGAGI in the germline V gene (reference sequence).

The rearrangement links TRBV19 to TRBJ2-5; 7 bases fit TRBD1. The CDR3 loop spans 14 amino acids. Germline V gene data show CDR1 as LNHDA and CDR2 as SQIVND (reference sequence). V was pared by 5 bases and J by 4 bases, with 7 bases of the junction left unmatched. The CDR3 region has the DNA TGTGCCAGTAGTTCCAGGACAGGATCAGAGACCCAGTACTTC. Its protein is CASSSRTGSETQYF. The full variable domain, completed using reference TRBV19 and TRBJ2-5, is DGGITQSPKYLFRKEGQNVTLSCEQNLNHDAMYWYRQDPGQGLRLIYYSQIVNDFQKGDIAEGYSVSREKKESFPLTVTSAQKNPTAFYLCASSSRTGSETQYFGPGTRLLVL.

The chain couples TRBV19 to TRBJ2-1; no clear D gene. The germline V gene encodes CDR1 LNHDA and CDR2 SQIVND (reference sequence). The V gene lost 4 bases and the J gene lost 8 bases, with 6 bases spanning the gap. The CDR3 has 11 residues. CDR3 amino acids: CASSSQYEQFF. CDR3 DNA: TGTGCCAGTAGTAGCCAGTATGAGCAGTTCTTC.

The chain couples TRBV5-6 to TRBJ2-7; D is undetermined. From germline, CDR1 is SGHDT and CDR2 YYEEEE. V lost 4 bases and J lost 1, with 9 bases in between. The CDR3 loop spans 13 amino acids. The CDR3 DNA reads TGTGCCAGCAGCGCAAGCTTTTCCTACGAGCAGTACTTC. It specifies CASSASFSYEQYF.

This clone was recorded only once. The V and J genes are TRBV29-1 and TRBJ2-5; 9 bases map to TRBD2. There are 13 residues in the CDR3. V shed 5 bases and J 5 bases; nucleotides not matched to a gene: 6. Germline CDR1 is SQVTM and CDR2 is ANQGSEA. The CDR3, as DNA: TGCAGCGTTTTGGCGGGGGGGCCGGAGACCCAGTACTTC. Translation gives CSVLAGGPETQYF.

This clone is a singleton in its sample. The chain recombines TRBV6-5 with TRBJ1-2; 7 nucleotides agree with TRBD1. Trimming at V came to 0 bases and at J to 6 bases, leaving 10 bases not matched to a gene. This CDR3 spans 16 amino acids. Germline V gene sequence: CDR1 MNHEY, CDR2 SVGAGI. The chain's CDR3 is CASSYSLSRGTHGYTF. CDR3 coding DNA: TGTGCCAGCAGTTACTCGTTATCCAGGGGGACGCATGGCTACACCTTC.